This T cell receptor beta chain was recovered during a study of blood T cells in healthy people across ages. For this clonotype: Its antigen is as yet unknown.

Using a J-beta primer mix together with a sample-barcoded 5' primer, a second PCR was run for about 6 to 12 cycles. TCRdb re-derived calls from the 5' RACE reads in MiXCR, one entry per CDR3 protein. The sample gives about 900,000 distinct CDR3 sequences, 40% to 60% of which show up once; 13% is in the top ten. Study results and limitations: Unsorted PBMC input precluded a conclusive naive versus antigen-experienced comparison. Investigators treated diversity estimates from one million T cells as underestimates. Per million T cells, TCR beta diversity dropped about linearly as age rose.

The CDR3 is 16 amino acids. J lost 2 bases, V lost 6 bases, and 12 bases had no gene match. The germline CDR1 and CDR2 sequences are MNHEY and SVGEGT. This TCR came from a man aged 25 to 40 in good health. The sample comprised blood. The chain employs TRBV6-2 or TRBV6-3 and TRBJ1-1, with TRBD1 identical over 7 bases. The CDR3 loop is CASSRETGWINTEAFF. In DNA, the CDR3 is TGTGCCAGCAGCCGCGAGACAGGGTGGATTAACACTGAAGCTTTCTTT.